The T cell receptor (beta chain) under discussion was sequenced for a study of blood T cells in healthy people across ages. The CDR3 is made up of 15 amino acids. The ends were cut back, 8 bases at V and 2 bases at J, with 15 bases in the middle. Germline V CDR1 and CDR2: MDHEN, SYDVKM. This clonotype was seen just once. Next came a second PCR, run for about 6 to 12 cycles, which used a sample-barcoded 5' primer along with a J-beta primer mix. TCRdb recomputed calls from the 5' RACE reads with MiXCR, one row per CDR3 protein. The top ten clones hold 10% to 15% of a sample with about 810,000 distinct CDR3 sequences, 36% of them seen once.

Sequenced material: blood. The chain carries TRBV28 and TRBJ2-2, with a tentative D call TRBD2 (6 bases). This sequence originates from a man younger than 30 in good health. The CDR3 DNA is TGTGCCAGCGCAGCCGGGGGAACCAACACCGGGGAGCTGTTTTTT. Residues: CASAAGGTNTGELFF.